The next 6 T cell receptor beta chains were all read from a single sample in a study of blood T cells in healthy people across ages (dated by TCRdb to between 2015 and 2016). Libraries were prepared through 5' RACE. TCRdb shows the sequencer as Illumina HiSeq 2500. A second about 6 to 11 cycle PCR used a sample-barcoded 5' primer and a J-beta primer mix. TCRdb reprocessing: public reads trimmed at Q25 with fastp, clones called with MiXCR, in-frame beta chains kept. Under each unique CDR3 protein, matching rows form one entry showing the most common genes and DNA. For this sample there are about a million distinct CDR3 sequences; around 54% appear just once. In total, the top ten clones hold about 21% of the sample. The sample consisted of blood. The origin of the receptors is an older woman in good health.

CDR3 sequence (DNA): TGCAGTGCTATTTCCCCCGGAGGGGCTGGAAACACCATATATTTT. Its protein is CSAISPGGAGNTIYF. The J gene is TRBJ1-3, the V gene TRBV20-1; D is possibly TRBD1 (5 bases). Germline CDR1 is DFQATT and CDR2 is SNEGSKA (reference sequence). V dropped 4 bases and J dropped 2 bases, with 15 bases sitting between them. The CDR3 contains 15 residues.

This chain joins TRBV20-1 and TRBJ2-7; 7 nucleotides agree with TRBD1. Looked up from germline, CDR1 is DFQATT and CDR2 is SNEGSKA (reference sequence). There are 15 residues in the CDR3. After removal of 2 bases from V and 7 bases from J, the junction contained 14 bases not matched to a gene. The chain's CDR3 is CSARPPRTGLGEQYF. The CDR3 DNA is TGCAGTGCTAGACCACCACGGACAGGATTGGGGGAGCAGTACTTC.

The chain has TRBV4-2 and TRBJ2-7; 7 nucleotides line up with TRBD2. The trim removed 0 bases at V and 0 bases at J, leaving 2 bases unmatched. This CDR3 has 15 residues. CDR1 is LGHNA, CDR2 YNFKEQ, per germline. The CDR3: CASSQESGASYEQYF. In DNA form, the CDR3 reads TGTGCCAGCAGCCAAGAGAGCGGGGCCTCCTACGAGCAGTACTTC.

This clonotype was seen just once. The rearrangement joins TRBV9 to TRBJ2-3; 8 bases are shared with TRBD2. This CDR3 has 16 amino acids. CDR1 is SGDLS and CDR2 is YYNGEE in the germline V gene. V shed 6 bases and J 1 base; nucleotides not matched to a gene: 10. CDR3 bases: TGTGCCAGCATCGAGCGGGAGCATATAGGCACAGATACGCAGTATTTT. Its translation: CASIEREHIGTDTQYF.

This clonotype has just a few counts. This chain links TRBV5-1 with TRBJ2-3; D gene unclear. Germline assignment: CDR1 SGHRS and CDR2 YFSETQ. V lost 0 bases and J 2 bases, leaving 7 bases between the germline ends. The CDR3 spans 14 residues. CDR3 in DNA: TGCGCCAGCAGCTTGGTGGTAATCACAGATACGCAGTATTTT. Translation: CASSLVVITDTQYF. Together with reference TRBV5-1 and TRBJ2-3, the CDR3 gives the full variable domain: KAGVTQTPRYLIKTRGQQVTLSCSPISGHRSVSWYQQTPGQGLQFLFEYFSETQRNKGNFPGRFSGRQFSNSRSEMNVSTLELGDSALYLCASSLVVITDTQYFGPGTRLTVL.

J is TRBJ1-1 and V is TRBV9; no clear D. Germline V CDR1 and CDR2: SGDLS, YYNGEE. The CDR3 has 13 residues. Trimming took off 3 bases at V and 1 base at J, with 7 bases between the two ends. As DNA, the CDR3 is TGTGCCAGCAGCGCAACACGGAACACTGAAGCTTTCTTT. Translation gives CASSATRNTEAFF.